This T cell receptor beta chain was found in a study of blood T cell repertoires in COVID-19. Turning to the study itself: Samples came from the United States, Italy and Spain, spanning acute and convalescent COVID-19. In each case, the material was cDNA or gDNA derived from T cells, B-cell-depleted T cells, or PBMCs.

Produced via immunoSEQ multiplex PCR; TCRdb's table is partial and in-frame only. Of about 100,000 clones listed, approximately 62% were seen once; the top ten hold less than 6.5%. Germline V lookup: CDR1 SEHNR, CDR2 FQNEAQ (reference sequence). Trimming at V came to 5 bases and at J to 6 bases, leaving 6 bases not matched to a gene. This CDR3 contains 14 residues. Sample: peripheral blood. V is TRBV7-9 and J is TRBJ1-4; 7 bases line up with TRBD1. This receptor was obtained from an elderly man with acute or convalescent COVID-19. CDR3: CASSRGGGDEKLFF. CDR3 coding DNA: TGTGCCAGCAGCCGCGGAGGGGGCGATGAAAAACTGTTTTTT.